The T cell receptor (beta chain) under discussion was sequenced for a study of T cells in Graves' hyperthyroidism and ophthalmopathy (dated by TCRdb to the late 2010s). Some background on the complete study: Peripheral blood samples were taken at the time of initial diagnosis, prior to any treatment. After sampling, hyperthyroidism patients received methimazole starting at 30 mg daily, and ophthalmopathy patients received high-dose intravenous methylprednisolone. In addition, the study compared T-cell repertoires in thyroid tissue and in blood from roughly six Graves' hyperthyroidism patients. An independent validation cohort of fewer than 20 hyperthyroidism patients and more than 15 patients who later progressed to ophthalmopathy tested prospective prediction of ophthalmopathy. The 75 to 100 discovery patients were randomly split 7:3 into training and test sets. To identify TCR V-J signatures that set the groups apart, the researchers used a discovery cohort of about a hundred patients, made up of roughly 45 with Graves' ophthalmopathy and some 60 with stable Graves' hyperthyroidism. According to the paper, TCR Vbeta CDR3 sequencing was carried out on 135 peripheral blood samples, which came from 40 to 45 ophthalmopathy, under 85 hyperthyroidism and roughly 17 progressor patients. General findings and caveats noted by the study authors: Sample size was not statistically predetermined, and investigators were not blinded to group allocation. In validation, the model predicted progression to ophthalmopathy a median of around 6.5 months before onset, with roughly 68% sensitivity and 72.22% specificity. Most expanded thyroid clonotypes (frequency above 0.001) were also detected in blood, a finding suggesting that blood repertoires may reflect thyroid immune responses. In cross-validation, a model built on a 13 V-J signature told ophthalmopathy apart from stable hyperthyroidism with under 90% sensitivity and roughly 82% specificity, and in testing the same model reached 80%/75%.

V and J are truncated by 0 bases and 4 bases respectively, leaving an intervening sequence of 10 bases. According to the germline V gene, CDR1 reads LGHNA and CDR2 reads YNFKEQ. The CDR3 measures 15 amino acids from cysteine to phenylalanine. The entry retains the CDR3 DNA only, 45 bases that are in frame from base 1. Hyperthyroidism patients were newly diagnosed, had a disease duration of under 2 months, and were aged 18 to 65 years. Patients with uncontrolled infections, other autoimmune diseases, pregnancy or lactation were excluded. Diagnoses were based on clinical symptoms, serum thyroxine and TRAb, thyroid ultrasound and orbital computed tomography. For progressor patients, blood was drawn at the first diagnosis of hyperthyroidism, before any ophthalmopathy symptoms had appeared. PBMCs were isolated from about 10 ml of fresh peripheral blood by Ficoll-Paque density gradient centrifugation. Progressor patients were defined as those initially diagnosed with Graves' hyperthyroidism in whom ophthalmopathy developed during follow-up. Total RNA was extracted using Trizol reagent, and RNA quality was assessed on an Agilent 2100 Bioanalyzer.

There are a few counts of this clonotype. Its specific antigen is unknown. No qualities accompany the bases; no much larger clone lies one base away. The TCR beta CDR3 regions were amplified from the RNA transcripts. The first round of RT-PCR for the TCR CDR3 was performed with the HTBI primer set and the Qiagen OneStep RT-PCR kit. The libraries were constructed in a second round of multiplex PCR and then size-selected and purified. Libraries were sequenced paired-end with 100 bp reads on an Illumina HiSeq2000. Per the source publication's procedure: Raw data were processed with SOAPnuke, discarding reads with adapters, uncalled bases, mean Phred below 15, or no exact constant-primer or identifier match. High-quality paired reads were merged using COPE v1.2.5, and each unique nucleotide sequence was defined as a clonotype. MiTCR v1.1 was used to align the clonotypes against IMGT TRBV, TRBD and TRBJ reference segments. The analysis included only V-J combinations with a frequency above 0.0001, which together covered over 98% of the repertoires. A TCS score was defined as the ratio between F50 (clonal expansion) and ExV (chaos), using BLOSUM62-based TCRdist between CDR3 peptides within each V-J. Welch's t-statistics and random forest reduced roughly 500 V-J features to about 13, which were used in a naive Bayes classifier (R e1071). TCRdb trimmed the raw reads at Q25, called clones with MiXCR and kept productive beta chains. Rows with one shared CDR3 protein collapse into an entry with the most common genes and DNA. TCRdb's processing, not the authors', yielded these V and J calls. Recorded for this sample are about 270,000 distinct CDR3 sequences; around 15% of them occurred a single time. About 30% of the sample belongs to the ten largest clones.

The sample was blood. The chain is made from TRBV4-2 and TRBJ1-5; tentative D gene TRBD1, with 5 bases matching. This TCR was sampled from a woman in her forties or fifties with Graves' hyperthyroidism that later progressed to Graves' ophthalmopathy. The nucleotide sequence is TGTGCCAGCAGCCAAGAAGACAGAGAGAATCAGCCCCAGCATTTT. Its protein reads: CASSQEDRENQPQHF.